The 8 T cell receptor beta chains below all came from one sample that was sequenced in a study of T-cell reconstitution after alpha-beta-depleted transplantation in children. Unique molecular identifiers were built into the TCRbeta library. TCRdb independently ran MiXCR on the PCR reads; one entry per CDR3 protein. The sample lists some 600,000 distinct CDR3 sequences; 10% to 15% were seen once. The sample was PBMCs, mostly from graft donor cells, taken 360 days after TCRalphabeta/CD19-depleted stem cell transplant. Receptor source: a male patient younger than 18 who had a stem cell transplant for acute myeloid leukemia, so the T cells may come from the graft donor.

This clonotype came up many times. The V call is TRBV29-1, the J call TRBJ2-2; D assignment may be TRBD1 or TRBD2 (5 bases each). Trimming removed 6 bases from V and 5 bases from J, with 16 bases in between. Germline loops: CDR1 SQVTM, CDR2 ANQGSEA. The CDR3 loop spans 14 amino acids. This CDR3 is CSVIRDLNTGELFF. Written as DNA, the CDR3 is TGCAGCGTCATAAGGGACCTTAATACCGGGGAGCTGTTTTTT.

This clonotype occurred many times. The chain has TRBV28 and TRBJ2-3, with TRBD2 matching 14 bases. CDR3 length: 18 amino acids. V lost 5 bases, J lost 1 base, and 8 bases stayed unmatched. Germline assignment: CDR1 MDHEN and CDR2 SYDVKM. This chain's CDR3 is CASSPGTSGSYGTDTQYF. The CDR3 DNA reads TGTGCCAGCAGTCCCGGGACTAGCGGGAGCTACGGCACAGATACGCAGTATTTT.

This clonotype was observed a handful of times. This chain connects TRBV15 to TRBJ2-7; a weak D match, TRBD1 (5 bases). Trimming left V 0 bases short and J 2 bases short, with 8 bases between. Germline V gene lookup returns CDR1 LNHNV and CDR2 YYDKDF (reference sequence). The length of the CDR3 is 14 residues. The chain's CDR3 is CATSREQVPYEQYF. The CDR3 bases are TGTGCCACCAGCAGAGAACAGGTCCCCTACGAGCAGTACTTC.

This clonotype was observed a handful of times. This chain connects TRBV4-3 to TRBJ2-1; 10 positions agree with TRBD2. The ends lost 6 bases at V and 7 bases at J; junction bases unmatched: 21. CDR1 is LGHNA and CDR2 is YSLEER in the germline V gene. The CDR3 runs to 19 residues. CDR3: CASSLDPGGIAGGRNEQFF. CDR3 nucleotide sequence: TGCGCCAGCAGTTTAGATCCGGGGGGCATAGCGGGAGGCAGGAATGAGCAGTTCTTC.

The chain is built from TRBV11-2 and TRBJ2-1; D possibly matches TRBD1 or TRBD2 (8 bases each). Germline CDR1 reads SGHAT; CDR2 reads FQNNGV. V was cut by 5 bases and J by 6 bases, with 20 bases left in between. The CDR3 length is 16 residues. The CDR3 reads CASSRSWTGTSNEQFF. In nucleotides, the CDR3 is TGTGCCAGCAGCCGTTCCTGGACAGGGACTAGCAATGAGCAGTTCTTC.

The rearrangement uses TRBV7-3 and TRBJ2-4; D uncertain. Germline lookup yields CDR1 SGHTA and CDR2 FQGTGA. This CDR3 has 16 residues. The ends were cut back, 5 bases at V and 3 bases at J, with 17 bases in the middle. The chain's CDR3 is CASSPGKGYDKNIQYF. CDR3 nucleotide sequence: TGTGCCAGCAGCCCCGGCAAAGGTTACGACAAAAACATTCAGTACTTC. Variable domain in full (rest from reference TRBV7-3 and TRBJ2-4): GAGVSQTPSNKVTEKGKYVELRCDPISGHTALYWYRQSLGQGPEFLIYFQGTGAADDSGLPNDRFFAVRPEGSVSTLKIQRTERGDSAVYLCASSPGKGYDKNIQYFGAGTRLSVL.

This clonotype was seen repeatedly, ten times or more. The rearrangement uses TRBV12-3 or TRBV12-4 and TRBJ2-3; tentatively, D is TRBD1 or TRBD2 (6 bases each). There are 15 residues in the CDR3. The V and J ends lost 3 bases and 3 bases respectively, with 13 bases between them. CDR3 in DNA: TGTGCCAGCAGTTTTTGGGGGGCGCAGACAGATACGCAGTATTTT. Translated: CASSFWGAQTDTQYF.

Only a few counts were recorded for this clonotype. CDR3 DNA: TGTGCCAGCAGCTTAAAGGGAACCTACAATGAGCAGTTCTTC. Translating gives CASSLKGTYNEQFF. The V gene is TRBV7-2, the J gene TRBJ2-1, with D uncertain. Germline V gives CDR1 SGHTA, CDR2 FQGNSA. CDR3 length: 14 residues. Trimming removed 2 bases from V and 2 bases from J, with 7 bases in between.